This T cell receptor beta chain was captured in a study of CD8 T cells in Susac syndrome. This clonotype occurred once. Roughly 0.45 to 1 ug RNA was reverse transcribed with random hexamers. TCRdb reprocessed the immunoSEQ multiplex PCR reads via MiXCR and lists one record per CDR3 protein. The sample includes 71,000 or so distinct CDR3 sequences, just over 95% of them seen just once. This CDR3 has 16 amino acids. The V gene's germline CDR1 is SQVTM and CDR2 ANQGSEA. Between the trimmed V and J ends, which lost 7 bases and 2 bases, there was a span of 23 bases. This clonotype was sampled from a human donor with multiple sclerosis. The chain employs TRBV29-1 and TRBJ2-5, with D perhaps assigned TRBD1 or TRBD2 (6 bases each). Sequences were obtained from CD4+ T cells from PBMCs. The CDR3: CSGGAVLGKLQETQYF. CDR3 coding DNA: TGCAGCGGGGGGGCTGTCCTCGGTAAACTACAAGAGACCCAGTACTTC.